This passage covers 22 T cell receptor beta chains from one sample sequenced in a study of blood T cells in healthy people across ages (dated by TCRdb to between 2014 and 2017). Library preparation employed 5' RACE. The reads were generated on an Illumina HiSeq 2500. A second PCR of about 6 to 11 cycles was run with a J-beta primer mix and a sample-barcoded 5' primer. The raw public reads went through TCRdb reprocessing: fastp at Q25, MiXCR clone calling, in-frame beta chains kept. Merged by CDR3 protein, the rows form single entries marked with the most common genes and DNA. Within this sample are some 800,000 distinct CDR3 sequences, with about 42% of them counted one time only. The ten largest clones capture roughly 18% of the sample. The sequenced material came from blood. Every receptor here comes from a man between 60 and 75 years old in good health.

This clonotype was found a few times. V is TRBV7-9 and J is TRBJ2-3; TRBD2 matches at 8 bases. V shed 6 bases, J shed 3 bases, and the junction held 8 bases outside the gene matches. Germline CDR1 and CDR2: SEHNR and FQNEAQ (reference sequence). The CDR3 is made up of 15 amino acids. CDR3: CASSTGLASTDTQYF. In DNA form, the CDR3 reads TGTGCCAGCAGTACCGGACTAGCATCGACAGATACGCAGTATTTT.

This clonotype occurred a few times. The rearrangement links TRBV12-3 or TRBV12-4 to TRBJ2-7, with no clear D. There are 12 residues in the CDR3. V shed 8 bases and J shed 4 bases, with 12 bases lying between them. CDR3 residues: CASAAGLYEQYF. The CDR3, as DNA: TGTGCCAGCGCGGCAGGTCTATACGAGCAGTACTTC.

For this clonotype: An end of the junction does not agree with germline; a read error may underlie this. J is TRBJ2-7 and V is TRBV5-4; D gene uncertain. In germline, CDR1 is SGHNT, CDR2 YYREEE (reference sequence). This CDR3 has 13 amino acids. In DNA, the CDR3 is TGTGCCTGCAGCCCCGAGCGTGGCTACGAGCAGTACTTC. Its translation is CACSPERGYEQYF.

The V and J genes are TRBV30 and TRBJ2-3, with D perhaps matching TRBD2 (5 bases). The CDR3 is 14 amino acids. The germline V gene has CDR1 GTSNPN and CDR2 SVGIG (reference sequence). V shed 3 bases and J shed 4 bases, with 14 bases lying between them. The CDR3 nucleotides read TGTGCCTGGAGGGACTCCCTCAGAGCAGATACGCAGTATTTT. Its translation: CAWRDSLRADTQYF.

To note about this clonotype: An end of the junction differs from the germline gene, which may be a read error. V usage is TRBV2 and J usage is TRBJ2-5; maybe TRBD2 (5 bases). Germline CDR1 reads SNHLY; CDR2 reads FYNNEI. CDR3 length: 12 residues. CDR3 DNA: TGTACCAGCGGCAGGTCGGGAGAGACCCAGTACTTC. Residues: CTSGRSGETQYF.

The chain joins TRBV6-2 or TRBV6-3 to TRBJ2-7; 8 bases agree with TRBD1. The trim removed 6 bases at V and 7 bases at J, leaving 14 bases unmatched. Per the germline V gene, CDR1 is MNHEY and CDR2 is SVGEGT. The CDR3 runs 15 residues. Here the CDR3 DNA reads TGTGCCAGCAGCCGCGGACAGGGACCGTACGAAGAGCAGTACTTC. Residues: CASSRGQGPYEEQYF.

The rearrangement joins TRBV7-2 to TRBJ2-1; TRBD2 matches 13 bases. The DNA end is more similar to TRBJ2-7, so the J call may be wrong. The CDR3 runs to 16 residues. The germline V gene has CDR1 SGHTA and CDR2 FQGNSA. For the CDR3, the DNA is TGTGCCAGCAAACTAGCGGGGGGGAGCTCCTACAATGAGCAGTACTTC. Its translation is CASKLAGGSSYNEQYF.

The table lists this clonotype with a few counts. The V call is TRBV2, the J call TRBJ2-7; no reliable D call. V lost 2 bases and J 2 bases, leaving 10 bases between the germline ends. This CDR3 has 14 residues. CDR1 and CDR2 (germline): SNHLY, FYNNEI. DNA for the CDR3: TGTGCCAGCAGTGAACAGGACGGACCCTACGAGCAGTACTTC. Residues: CASSEQDGPYEQYF.

V gene TRBV10-3 combines with J gene TRBJ2-1, with 8 bases identical to TRBD2. The CDR3 is 20 amino acids. Germline V gives CDR1 ENHRY, CDR2 SYGVKD. Written as DNA, the CDR3 is TGTGCTGTCAGTGAGTCGAGGACTAGCCGTCGCCTTACATCTTACAATGAGCAGTTCTTC. Protein: CAVSESRTSRRLTSYNEQFF.

This clonotype was observed a handful of times. The chain uses TRBV20-1 and TRBJ2-5, with 7 bases fitting TRBD1. CDR1 and CDR2 (germline): DFQATT, SNEGSKA (reference sequence). The CDR3 runs to 15 residues. J was trimmed by 5 bases and V by 3 bases; bases with no gene match: 12. CDR3 DNA sequence: TGCAGTGCTAGTATCGGGACAGCCACCCGGGAGACCCAGTACTTC. It yields the protein CSASIGTATRETQYF.

The chain links TRBV28 to TRBJ2-5; D possibly corresponds to TRBD1 (6 bases). The CDR3 length is 14 residues. V was shortened by 3 bases and J by 6 bases, with 14 bases between the two germline ends. The V gene's germline CDR1 is MDHEN and CDR2 SYDVKM. The CDR3 sequence: CASSLHDRKKTQYF. The CDR3 DNA reads as TGTGCCAGCAGTTTGCACGACAGGAAGAAGACCCAGTACTTC. Full variable domain (remainder filled in from reference TRBV28 and TRBJ2-5): DVKVTQSSRYLVKRTGEKVFLECVQDMDHENMFWYRQDPGLGLRLIYFSYDVKMKEKGDIPEGYSVSREKKERFSLILESASTNQTSMYLCASSLHDRKKTQYFGPGTRLLVL.

This clonotype was seen a few times. The chain couples TRBV29-1 to TRBJ1-1; possible D gene TRBD1, 6 bases. Germline V CDR1 and CDR2: SQVTM, ANQGSEA. CDR3 length equals 12 residues. Trimming cost V 3 bases and J 11 bases, with 16 bases left between them. CDR3 sequence: CSVEGAAGPAFF. In DNA form, the CDR3 reads TGCAGCGTTGAGGGGGCGGCAGGGCCCGCTTTCTTT.

This chain connects TRBV7-2 to TRBJ1-5; 10 bases are a match to TRBD1. Germline lookup yields CDR1 SGHTA and CDR2 FQGNSA. The CDR3 has 15 residues. The V segment lost 3 bases and the J segment 7 bases; nucleotides outside the gene matches: 6. CDR3 coding DNA: TGTGCCAGCAGCTTTCCCGGGACAGGGGCCCAGCCCCAGCATTTT. It encodes CASSFPGTGAQPQHF.

The rearrangement joins TRBV18 to TRBJ2-5; no definite D call. CDR1 and CDR2 from the germline V gene are KGHSH and LQKENI. CDR3 length: 14 residues. Trimming removed 0 bases from V and 0 bases from J, with 5 bases in between. CDR3 sequence reads: CASSPPSNQETQYF. The CDR3 DNA reads as TGTGCCAGCTCACCACCGTCAAACCAAGAGACCCAGTACTTC.

This clonotype has only a few counts. A read error is possible here, since a much larger clone lies one base away. The rearrangement uses TRBV5-6 and TRBJ1-2, with 7 bases aligning to TRBD1. V lost 4 bases to trimming and J lost 2 bases; unmatched junction nucleotides: 8. Germline V lookup: CDR1 SGHDT, CDR2 YYEEEE. The CDR3 is made up of 15 amino acids. This CDR3 reads CASSPVSGQNYGYTF. As DNA, the CDR3 is TGTGCCAGCAGCCCCGTGTCGGGACAGAACTATGGCTACACCTTC.

This chain joins TRBV20-1 and TRBJ2-7, with D unresolved. V gave up 2 bases and J gave up 2 bases, with 16 bases separating them. The germline CDR1 and CDR2 sequences are DFQATT and SNEGSKA (reference sequence). The CDR3 length is 15 residues. The CDR3 region has the DNA TGCAGTGCTAGACGCCGGACCCAAACAGCCTACGAGCAGTACTTC. It yields the protein CSARRRTQTAYEQYF.

This clonotype was counted a few times. This chain links TRBV4-3 with TRBJ1-2; D is ambiguous. Germline loops: CDR1 LGHNA, CDR2 YSLEER. The CDR3 spans 14 residues. With 0 bases removed from V and 3 bases from J, the gap between germline ends came to 8 bases. The CDR3 reads CASSQEASHYGYTF. The CDR3 DNA reads as TGCGCCAGCAGCCAAGAAGCCAGCCACTATGGCTACACCTTC.

Points on this clonotype: Germline and junction disagree at one end, which may indicate a read error. The chain carries TRBV10-3 and TRBJ1-1; the D gene is possibly TRBD1 (5 bases). Germline values: CDR1 ENHRY, CDR2 SYGVKD. There are 16 residues in the CDR3. The CDR3 is CTISEGVQSLGAEAFF. The CDR3 nucleotides read TGTACCATCAGTGAGGGAGTTCAAAGCCTGGGGGCTGAAGCTTTCTTT.

Remarks on this clonotype: One end of the junction fails to match germline, which may point to a read error. This chain uses TRBV7-2 with TRBJ2-5; D gene ambiguous. The germline CDR1 and CDR2 sequences are SGHTA and FQGNSA. CDR3 length: 15 residues. Here the CDR3 reads CACSSNGPARETQYF. CDR3 coding DNA: TGTGCCTGCAGCTCTAACGGACCTGCGCGGGAGACCCAGTACTTC. The full variable domain, completed using reference TRBV7-2 and TRBJ2-5, is GAGVSQSPSNKVTEKGKDVELRCDPISGHTALYWYRQSLGQGLEFLIYFQGNSAPDKSGLPSDRFSAERTGGSVSTLTIQRTQQEDSAVYLCACSSNGPARETQYFGPGTRLLVL.

This clonotype occurred many times. The chain links TRBV20-1 to TRBJ2-7; 9 bases align to TRBD1. The germline gives CDR1 DFQATT, CDR2 SNEGSKA (reference sequence). The CDR3 has 16 residues. Trimming took 3 bases from V and 0 from J; bases not matched to a gene: 9. The CDR3 sequence is CSAREQGALPSYEQYF. The DNA of the CDR3 is TGCAGTGCTAGGGAACAGGGGGCCCTACCCTCCTACGAGCAGTACTTC.

V and J are TRBV9 and TRBJ1-5, with 7 positions matching TRBD1. Germline V gene sequence: CDR1 SGDLS, CDR2 YYNGEE. The CDR3 has 15 residues. V gave up 4 bases and J gave up 6 bases; unmatched junction bases: 10. The CDR3 DNA reads as TGTGCCAGCAGCTTGGGAGACGACAGGGCTCAGCCCCAGCATTTT. Its translation: CASSLGDDRAQPQHF.

A note on this clonotype: The junction departs from the called germline gene at one end, perhaps through a read error. The rearrangement uses TRBV5-1 and TRBJ2-7; perhaps D is TRBD1 or TRBD2 (5 bases each). The J call is in doubt because the DNA end fits TRBJ2-5 better. Germline values: CDR1 SGHRS, CDR2 YFSETQ. The CDR3 totals 15 residues. The CDR3 region is CAGRTGPNYQETQYF. As DNA, the CDR3 is TGCGCCGGCAGAACGGGACCCAATTATCAAGAGACCCAGTACTTC.